This T cell receptor (beta chain) was captured by sequencing in a study of human T cells and chemical hapten exposure. Described time point: patch test 2, 6 weeks after DPC sensitization. Treatment: therapeutic diphenylcyclopropenone sensitization with weekly scalp DPC. TCRdb re-called the RACE reads with MiXCR, one entry per CDR3 protein. This sample carries about 84,000 distinct CDR3 sequences, over 9.5% of them seen once, and the ten largest clones take roughly 5%. Trimming shortened V by 1 base and J by 3 bases, and 10 bases separated the two germline ends. This CDR3 has 14 residues. The origin of this receptor is a woman between 45 and 65 years old with alopecia areata. Some clones in this sample may be carry-over from other donors' samples. This specimen was whole blood, taken in connection with sensitization to the hapten diphenylcyclopropenone (DPC). The chain combines TRBV12-3 or TRBV12-4 with TRBJ2-7; D may be TRBD1 (5 bases). This CDR3 is CASSLVSRDYEQYF. In DNA form, the CDR3 reads TGTGCCAGCAGTTTAGTTTCCAGGGACTACGAGCAGTACTTC.